Listed here are 29 T cell receptor beta chains from one sample, sequenced in a study of blood T cell repertoires in COVID-19. Sequenced by immunoSEQ multiplex PCR; TCRdb stores in-frame clones only, minus some. The data hold roughly 130,000 clones, with roughly 78% observed a single time. Sequencing used peripheral blood. The receptors come from a man aged 60-69 years with acute or convalescent COVID-19.

This chain joins TRBV19 and TRBJ1-1; a possible D gene is TRBD1 (6 bases). There are 15 residues in the CDR3. Trimming shortened V by 3 bases and J by 0 bases, and 11 bases separated the two germline ends. The germline V gene has CDR1 LNHDA and CDR2 SQIVND (reference sequence). This CDR3 reads CASSMRTVVNTEAFF. DNA of the CDR3: TGTGCCAGTAGTATGAGGACAGTAGTGAACACTGAAGCTTTCTTT. Supplemented by reference TRBV19 and TRBJ1-1, the full variable domain reads DGGITQSPKYLFRKEGQNVTLSCEQNLNHDAMYWYRQDPGQGLRLIYYSQIVNDFQKGDIAEGYSVSREKKESFPLTVTSAQKNPTAFYLCASSMRTVVNTEAFFGQGTRLTVV.

The chain has TRBV28 and TRBJ2-5, with 8 bases that match TRBD2. Germline CDR1 and CDR2: MDHEN and SYDVKM. There are 17 residues in the CDR3. V lost 7 bases and J lost 5; bases outside the gene matches: 18. The CDR3 bases are TGTGCCAGCACGGCGGGCGCTGGGCGGGAGGATGGGGAGACCCAGTACTTC. It specifies CASTAGAGREDGETQYF.

The chain joins TRBV7-2 to TRBJ1-2, with 8 bases aligning to TRBD1. Germline trimming cut 6 bases from V and 5 bases from J; bases unmatched to any gene: 2. This CDR3 has 12 residues. In germline, CDR1 is SGHTA, CDR2 FQGNSA. In DNA form, the CDR3 reads TGTGCCAGCAGACAGGGGGGTTATGGCTACACCTTC. It encodes CASRQGGYGYTF. The variable domain in full, with the rest retrieved from reference TRBV7-2 and TRBJ1-2, is GAGVSQSPSNKVTEKGKDVELRCDPISGHTALYWYRQSLGQGLEFLIYFQGNSAPDKSGLPSDRFSAERTGGSVSTLTIQRTQQEDSAVYLCASRQGGYGYTFGSGTRLTVV.

This rearrangement joins TRBV25-1 to TRBJ1-1; D perhaps matches TRBD1 (5 bases). This CDR3 has 15 amino acids. CDR1 is MGHDK and CDR2 is SYGVNS in the germline V gene. V was clipped by 3 bases and J by 8 bases, with 19 bases between them. CDR3 loop: CASSESGGFQREAFF. The CDR3 DNA reads as TGTGCCAGCAGTGAGTCCGGGGGTTTTCAACGGGAAGCTTTCTTT.

CDR3 bases: TGTGCCAGCAGCTTCCCGGGAACCATGAACACTGAAGCTTTCTTT. This encodes CASSFPGTMNTEAFF. The chain combines TRBV7-8 with TRBJ1-1; D call uncertain. The V and J ends lost 3 bases and 0 bases respectively, with 11 bases between them. Germline V CDR1 and CDR2: SGHVS, FQNEAQ. The length of the CDR3 is 15 residues.

This clone has a single count. This chain uses TRBV5-1 with TRBJ1-2, with 9 bases aligning to TRBD1. Germline CDR1 and CDR2: SGHRS and YFSETQ. Losses at the gene ends were 5 bases for V and 8 bases for J; bases not matched to a gene: 4. The CDR3 length is 12 residues. Here the CDR3 DNA reads TGCGCCAGCAGAACGGACAGGGGCGGCTACACCTTC. This codes for CASRTDRGGYTF.

V usage is TRBV7-2 and J usage is TRBJ2-7; 8 bases are shared with TRBD1. Per germline, CDR1 SGHTA and CDR2 FQGNSA. With V trimmed by 0 bases and J by 4 bases, 11 bases remained unmatched. There are 17 residues in the CDR3. For the CDR3, the DNA is TGTGCCAGCAGCTTAGCCCCCCTCGGACAGGGATCTTACGAGCAGTACTTC. Encoded protein: CASSLAPLGQGSYEQYF.

J is TRBJ1-6 and V is TRBV10-3; 10 positions match TRBD1. CDR3 length: 15 residues. Looked up from germline, CDR1 is ENHRY and CDR2 is SYGVKD. The ends lost 3 bases at V and 9 bases at J; junction bases unmatched: 5. The CDR3 DNA reads as TGTGCCATCAGTGACGGACAGGGGGTCGGTTCACCCCTCCACTTT. Translating it yields CAISDGQGVGSPLHF.

The CDR3 bases are TGTGCCAGCAGTCCGACAGGGATCGCTGAAGCTTTCTTT. Encoded protein: CASSPTGIAEAFF. V is TRBV14 and J is TRBJ1-1; 7 nucleotides line up with TRBD1. The germline gives CDR1 SGHDN, CDR2 FVKESK. V trimming: 6 bases; J trimming: 6 bases; junction bases outside the gene matches: 7. The CDR3 is made up of 13 amino acids. The complete variable domain, with remaining parts taken from reference TRBV14 and TRBJ1-1, reads EAGVTQFPSHSVIEKGQTVTLRCDPISGHDNLYWYRRVMGKEIKFLLHFVKESKQDESGMPNNRFLAERTGGTYSTLKVQPAELEDSGVYFCASSPTGIAEAFFGQGTRLTVV.

This chain links TRBV5-1 with TRBJ2-3, with TRBD2 identical over 13 bases. The CDR3 covers 17 residues. Trimming cost V 4 bases and J 2 bases; bases outside gene matches: 7. The germline V gene encodes CDR1 SGHRS and CDR2 YFSETQ. The CDR3 protein is CASSLTGTSGVTDTQYF. Here the CDR3 DNA reads TGCGCCAGCAGCCTCACAGGGACTAGCGGGGTCACAGATACGCAGTATTTT.

This chain uses TRBV6-2 or TRBV6-3 with TRBJ2-4; D is perhaps TRBD1 (7 bases). Germline CDR1 is MNHEY and CDR2 is SVGEGT. V dropped 2 bases and J dropped 6 bases, with 11 bases sitting between them. The CDR3 runs 14 residues. CDR3 in amino acids: CASSYGGTANIQYF. CDR3 sequence (DNA): TGTGCCAGCAGTTACGGAGGGACAGCAAACATTCAGTACTTC.

The chain uses TRBV30 and TRBJ2-7; 9 nucleotides agree with TRBD2. The CDR3 contains 13 residues. Germline V gene sequence: CDR1 GTSNPN, CDR2 SVGIG (reference sequence). V was clipped by 3 bases and J by 3 bases; unmatched bases: 3. The DNA for the CDR3 is TGTGCCTGGAGGGGTAGCGGGGGCTACGAGCAGTACTTC. Translation gives CAWRGSGGYEQYF.

The CDR3: CASSLGPGGTYNEQFF. The CDR3 nucleotides are TGTGCCAGCAGCTTAGGCCCAGGAGGTACCTACAATGAGCAGTTCTTC. The chain couples TRBV11-2 to TRBJ2-1, with D perhaps matching TRBD2 (5 bases). V gave up 1 base and J gave up 2 bases, with 12 bases separating them. Germline values: CDR1 SGHAT, CDR2 FQNNGV. This CDR3 is built from 16 residues.

This clone has only one observation. The V call is TRBV2, the J call TRBJ1-3; 7 nucleotides match TRBD1. V dropped 7 bases and J dropped 2; count of bases not matched to a gene: 8. Per the germline V gene, CDR1 is SNHLY and CDR2 is FYNNEI. The CDR3 spans 15 residues. The CDR3: CASKTPTGTGNTIYF. For the CDR3, the DNA is TGTGCCAGCAAGACCCCGACAGGGACTGGAAACACCATATATTTT. Looking up the rest from reference TRBV2 and TRBJ1-3 gives the full variable domain: EPEVTQTPSHQVTQMGQEVILRCVPISNHLYFYWYRQILGQKVEFLVSFYNNEISEKSEIFDDQFSVERPDGSNFTLKIRSTKLEDSAMYFCASKTPTGTGNTIYFGEGSWLTVV.

This chain's CDR3 is CASSNQIEAFF. Here the CDR3 DNA reads TGTGCCAGCAGTAACCAGATTGAAGCTTTCTTT. The chain combines TRBV6-2 or TRBV6-3 with TRBJ1-1; D unresolved. The V gene lost 5 bases and the J gene lost 7 bases, with 8 bases spanning the gap. Germline V lookup: CDR1 MNHEY, CDR2 SVGEGT. The CDR3 extends over 11 amino acids.

The chain carries TRBV5-1 and TRBJ2-3; 11 positions match TRBD1. J lost 5 bases, V lost 4 bases, and 3 bases had no gene match. The CDR3 has 14 residues. Looked up from germline, CDR1 is SGHRS and CDR2 is YFSETQ. The CDR3 is CASSPGQGGDTQYF. For the CDR3, the DNA is TGCGCCAGCAGCCCGGGACAGGGGGGAGATACGCAGTATTTT.

The chain couples TRBV19 to TRBJ1-1; TRBD1 matches at 8 bases. Germline V gives CDR1 LNHDA, CDR2 SQIVND (reference sequence). This CDR3 is built from 15 residues. V was pared by 9 bases and J by 0 bases, with 9 bases of the junction left unmatched. This chain's CDR3 is CASADRGLMNTEAFF. In DNA, the CDR3 is TGTGCCAGCGCTGACAGGGGTCTCATGAACACTGAAGCTTTCTTT. The variable domain in full, completed from reference TRBV19 and TRBJ1-1, reads DGGITQSPKYLFRKEGQNVTLSCEQNLNHDAMYWYRQDPGQGLRLIYYSQIVNDFQKGDIAEGYSVSREKKESFPLTVTSAQKNPTAFYLCASADRGLMNTEAFFGQGTRLTVV.

Turning to this clone: The identical CDR3 is also encoded by other nucleotide sequences in the sample. Here the CDR3 DNA reads TGTGCCAGCAGCTCCCGACTAGCCAAAAACATTCAGTACTTC. Protein product: CASSSRLAKNIQYF. The chain is built from TRBV11-2 and TRBJ2-4; D remains unclear. Germline V gene sequence: CDR1 SGHAT, CDR2 FQNNGV. This CDR3 is built from 14 residues. V gave up 4 bases and J gave up 0 bases, with 7 bases separating them.

V is TRBV4-2 and J is TRBJ2-5, with TRBD2 matching 10 bases. CDR1 is LGHNA and CDR2 is YNFKEQ in the germline V gene. The junction had 16 bases not matched to a gene; V was cut back by 0 bases and J by 6 bases. The CDR3 has 19 residues. The CDR3 loop reads CASSQDLGTSALRVQTQYF. CDR3 sequence (DNA): TGTGCCAGCAGCCAAGATCTAGGGACTAGCGCCTTGAGGGTGCAGACCCAGTACTTC.

The chain employs TRBV6-2 or TRBV6-3 and TRBJ1-5, with 8 nucleotides matching TRBD1. Unmatched junction bases numbered 12, after V lost 2 bases and J lost 3 bases. This CDR3 contains 18 residues. CDR1 MNHEY and CDR2 SVGEGT come from the germline V gene. DNA for the CDR3: TGTGCCAGCAGTTACATCTCTGGGCAGGGGGCCTACAATCAGCCCCAGCATTTT. This gives the protein CASSYISGQGAYNQPQHF.

The rearrangement links TRBV7-6 to TRBJ1-1; D not certain. The germline V gene encodes CDR1 SGHVS and CDR2 FNYEAQ. Trimming removed 6 bases from V and 2 bases from J, with 13 bases in between. The CDR3 extends over 14 amino acids. Written as DNA, the CDR3 is TGTGCCAGCAGTTGGGGAGAGCTCAACACTGAAGCTTTCTTT. As protein: CASSWGELNTEAFF.

V gene TRBV27 combines with J gene TRBJ1-3; weak D call: TRBD1 (5 bases). V dropped 6 bases and J dropped 3 bases, with 15 bases sitting between them. The CDR3 covers 15 residues. Germline V gene sequence: CDR1 MNHEY, CDR2 SMNVEV (reference sequence). The CDR3 spells CASSPSGGVGNTIYF. For the CDR3, the DNA is TGTGCCAGCAGCCCCTCCGGAGGGGTTGGAAACACCATATATTTT.

The table lists this clone with a count of one. The J gene is TRBJ2-5, the V gene TRBV7-9; TRBD2 matches 8 bases. Germline V gene data show CDR1 as SEHNR and CDR2 as FQNEAQ (reference sequence). The CDR3 spans 13 residues. The V gene end was trimmed by 4 bases and the J gene end by 4 bases; junction bases not matched to a gene: 2. The DNA of the CDR3 is TGTGCCAGCAGCTCGCGGGGGGTAGAGACCCAGTACTTC. It encodes CASSSRGVETQYF.

The chain joins TRBV19 to TRBJ2-7, with a tentative D call TRBD2 (6 bases). The V gene lost 3 bases and the J gene lost 3 bases, with 9 bases spanning the gap. The germline V gene encodes CDR1 LNHDA and CDR2 SQIVND (reference sequence). This CDR3 comprises 13 residues. CDR3 sequence: CASSIGLNYEQYF. The CDR3, as DNA: TGTGCCAGTAGTATCGGACTAAACTACGAGCAGTACTTC. The whole variable domain, filled in from reference TRBV19 and TRBJ2-7, reads DGGITQSPKYLFRKEGQNVTLSCEQNLNHDAMYWYRQDPGQGLRLIYYSQIVNDFQKGDIAEGYSVSREKKESFPLTVTSAQKNPTAFYLCASSIGLNYEQYFGPGTRLTVT.

This clone was observed a single time. The rearrangement joins TRBV11-2 to TRBJ2-1, with D perhaps TRBD2 (6 bases). This CDR3 is built from 14 residues. The germline V and J ends were trimmed by 8 bases and 4 bases, with 15 bases remaining between them. CDR1 SGHAT and CDR2 FQNNGV come from the germline V gene. CDR3 in DNA: TGTGCCAGCCGTAGCGGCGAGAGGTACAATGAGCAGTTCTTC. Residues: CASRSGERYNEQFF.

This CDR3 reads CASNPGGGETQYF. The CDR3 region has the DNA TGTGCCAGCAACCCGGGGGGCGGTGAGACCCAGTACTTC. The rearrangement uses TRBV9 and TRBJ2-5, with D perhaps TRBD2 (7 bases). CDR3 size: 13 residues. Trimming removed 6 bases at V and 5 bases at J, with 14 bases between. Per germline, CDR1 SGDLS and CDR2 YYNGEE.

The sample holds a few counts of this clone. Its ends do not fully match the called genes, so a read error is possible. This chain links TRBV3-1 (or the pseudogene TRBV3-2) with TRBJ1-4; D uncertain. Germline-derived CDR1 and CDR2 are LGHDT and YNNKEL (reference sequence). This CDR3 is 17 amino acids long. CDR3 in DNA: TGTGCCAGCAGCCCCCTACATAGTGGGAGTACTAGTGAAAAACTGTTTTTT. Its protein is CASSPLHSGSTSEKLFF.

The chain uses TRBV23-1 and TRBJ2-3; D call uncertain. TRBV23-1 is sorted into the ORF group, with uncertain function. Trimming stripped 4 bases from V and 5 bases from J, with 16 bases between. The CDR3 covers 15 residues. CDR3 in amino acids: CASSPPLPAGDTQYF. The CDR3 DNA is TGCGCCAGCAGTCCGCCACTCCCCGCCGGAGATACGCAGTATTTT.

The chain uses TRBV7-2 and TRBJ2-7; no clear D. V lost 5 bases to trimming and J lost 3 bases, with 8 bases between them. Germline CDR1 reads SGHTA; CDR2 reads FQGNSA. CDR3 length equals 12 residues. CDR3 sequence (DNA): TGTGCCAGCAGCCTCAACAACTACGAGCAGTACTTC. Amino acids: CASSLNNYEQYF.